Ten or more counts support the clone carrying this TCR beta chain. Antigen: not known. TCRdb reprocessed the PCR reads using MiXCR. The profile shows roughly 75,000 clones, around 12% of them singletons. V lost 2 bases, J lost 2 bases, and 2 bases stayed unmatched. The CDR3 totals 15 residues. CDR1 is MNHEY, CDR2 SVGEGT, per germline. Until they underwent thyroid surgery, no patient had received any treatment. The data derive from a study of metastatic and nonmetastatic thyroid tumors. Study-level findings and limits: It was reportedly found that TCR beta diversity was significantly higher in malignant thyroid tumors than in benign nodules, a difference seen in both blood and tumor samples.

The sequenced sample was tumor tissue. The V gene is TRBV6-2 or TRBV6-3, the J gene TRBJ2-3; TRBD1 aligns across 9 bases. This receptor was taken from a female donor with papillary thyroid cancer or a benign thyroid nodule (not recorded which). Some clones in this sample may be carry-over from other donors' samples. The CDR3 DNA reads as TGTGCCAGCAGTTACGGGACAGGGAACACAGATACGCAGTATTTT. This encodes CASSYGTGNTDTQYF.